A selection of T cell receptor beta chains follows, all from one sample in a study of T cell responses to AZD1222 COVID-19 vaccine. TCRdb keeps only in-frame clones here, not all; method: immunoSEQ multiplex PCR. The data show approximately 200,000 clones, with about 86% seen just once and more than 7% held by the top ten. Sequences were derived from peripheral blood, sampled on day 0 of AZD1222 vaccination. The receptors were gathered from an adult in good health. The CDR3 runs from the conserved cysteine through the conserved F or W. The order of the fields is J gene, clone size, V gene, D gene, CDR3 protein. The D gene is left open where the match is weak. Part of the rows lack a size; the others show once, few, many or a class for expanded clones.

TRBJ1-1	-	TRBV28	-	CASSSTRGRQNTEAFF
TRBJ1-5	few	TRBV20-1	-	CSAGNQPQHF
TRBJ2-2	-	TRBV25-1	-	CASSVEWDTGELFF
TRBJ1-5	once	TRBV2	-	CASSEYRVSNQPQHF
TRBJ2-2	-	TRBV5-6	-	CASSLAGPGGELFF
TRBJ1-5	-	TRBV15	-	CATSRDPDQPQHF
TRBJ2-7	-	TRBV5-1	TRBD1	CASSPALTGSSYEQYF
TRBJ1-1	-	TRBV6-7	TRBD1	CASTRDRGRGDTEAFF
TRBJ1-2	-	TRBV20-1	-	CSANGYTF
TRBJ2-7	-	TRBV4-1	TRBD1	CASSLAFDRGEREQYF
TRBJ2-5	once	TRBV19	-	CASSIDRGRGETQYF
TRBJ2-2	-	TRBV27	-	CASSLVGTGELFF
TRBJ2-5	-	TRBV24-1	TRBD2	CATSDSSGGGETQYF
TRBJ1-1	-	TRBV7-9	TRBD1	CASSSLRTGPQRLNTEAFF
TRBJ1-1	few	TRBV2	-	CASTEGVNTEAFF
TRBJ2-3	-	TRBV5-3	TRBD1	CARSRDREVTDTQYF
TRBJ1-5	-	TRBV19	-	CASRKDNYSNQPQHF
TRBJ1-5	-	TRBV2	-	CASMDGAWDNQPQHF
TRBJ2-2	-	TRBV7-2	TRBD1	CASSSTGGTGELFF
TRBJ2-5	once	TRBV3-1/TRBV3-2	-	CASSPEMAGGTETQYF
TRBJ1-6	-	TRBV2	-	CASSVAVAEGFNSPLHF
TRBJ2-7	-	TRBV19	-	CASSIVASTRYEQYF
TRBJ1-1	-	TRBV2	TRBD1	CASSPSPTGSTEAFF
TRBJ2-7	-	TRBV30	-	CAWSPGALEQYF
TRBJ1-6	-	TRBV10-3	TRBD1	CAISRQGVNSPLHF
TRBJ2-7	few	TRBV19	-	CASSSGHGAYEQYF
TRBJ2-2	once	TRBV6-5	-	CASSYRTYTGELFF
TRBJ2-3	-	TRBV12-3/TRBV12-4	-	CASSLSRTDTQYF
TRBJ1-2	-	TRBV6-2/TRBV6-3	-	CASSYEEASGYTF
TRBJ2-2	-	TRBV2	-	CASRSGIKNTGELFF
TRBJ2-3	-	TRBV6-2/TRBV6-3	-	CASSYERLLRTDTQYF
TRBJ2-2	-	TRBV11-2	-	CASRPDTLLTGELFF
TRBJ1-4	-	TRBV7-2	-	CASSLGGLNEKLFF
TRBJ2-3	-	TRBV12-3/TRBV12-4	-	CASSPARIDTQYF
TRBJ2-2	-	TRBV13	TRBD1	CASSLGPGGWSVDTGELFF
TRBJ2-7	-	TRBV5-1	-	CASSSGTETYEQYF